Sequencing of this TCR beta chain was carried out in a study of T cell responses to AZD1222 COVID-19 vaccine. Study-wide findings and caveats: The span of vaccine-associated CD4 TCRs extended across spike, with dominance at 160-218 and 743-854.

From germline, CDR1 is MNHEY and CDR2 SMNVEV (reference sequence). V trimming: 5 bases; J trimming: 3 bases; junction bases outside the gene matches: 9. There are 15 residues in the CDR3. As regards this clone: No antigen is known for it.

The protocol was immunoSEQ multiplex PCR, while the TCRdb copy is restricted to in-frame clones and leaves out a portion. The repertoire holds about 180,000 clones, with 90% as singletons. The input for sequencing was peripheral blood, taken on day 0 of AZD1222 vaccination. The clonotype comes from an adult in good health. This sequence joins TRBV27 and TRBJ2-7, with 8 positions matching TRBD1. The CDR3 reads CASSGRDRSFYEQYF. The DNA for the CDR3 is TGTGCCAGCAGTGGCCGGGACAGGAGTTTCTACGAGCAGTACTTC.